This T cell receptor beta chain came from a study of cytomegalovirus exposure and HLA in healthy donors. Study-level background: Some 85 million unique TCRs from HLA-typed donors were held in an early data release.

Study results and caveats: Per a prior analysis, the majority of TCR beta V segments were productive roughly 90% or roughly 30% of the time. On later analysis, the bulk of CMV-associated TCR beta chains appeared to be HLA-restricted. The presence/absence work took it that sequencing depth was about the same across donors.

60 Vbeta and 13 Jbeta primers were used in PCR. The assay was immunoSEQ multiplex PCR, and TCRdb's table has in-frame clones only and misses some. The table shows fewer than 110,000 clones, with approximately 79% occurring only once. J was trimmed by 9 bases and V by 7 bases; bases with no gene match: 8. Germline CDR1 and CDR2: MNHNY and SVGAGI (reference sequence). The CDR3 has 15 amino acids. This clone turned up a few times. Antigen unknown. The sequenced material came from PBMCs. V usage is TRBV6-6 and J usage is TRBJ2-1; 14 positions agree with TRBD2. This TCR was sampled from a woman in her thirties or forties in good health and CMV-seropositive. The CDR3 DNA is TGTGCCAGCAACGACGGACTAGCGGGGGGAGTTGAGCAGTTCTTC. It is translated as CASNDGLAGGVEQFF.